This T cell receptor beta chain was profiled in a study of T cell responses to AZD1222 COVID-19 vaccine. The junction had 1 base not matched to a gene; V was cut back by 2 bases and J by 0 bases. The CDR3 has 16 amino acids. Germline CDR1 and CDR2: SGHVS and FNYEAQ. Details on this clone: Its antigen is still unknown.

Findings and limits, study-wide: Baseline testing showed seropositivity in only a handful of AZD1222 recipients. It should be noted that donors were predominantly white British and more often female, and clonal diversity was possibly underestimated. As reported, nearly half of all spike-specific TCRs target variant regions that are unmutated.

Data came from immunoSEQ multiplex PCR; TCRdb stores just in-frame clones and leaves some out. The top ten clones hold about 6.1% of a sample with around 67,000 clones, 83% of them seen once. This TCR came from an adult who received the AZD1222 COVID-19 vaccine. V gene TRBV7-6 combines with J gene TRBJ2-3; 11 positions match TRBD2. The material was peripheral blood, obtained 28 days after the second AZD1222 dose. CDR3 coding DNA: TGTGCCAGCAGCTTAATAGCGGGGGGGAGCACAGATACGCAGTATTTT. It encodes CASSLIAGGSTDTQYF.